This TCR beta chain was sequenced during a study of blood T cell repertoires in COVID-19. Turning to the study itself: Spain, Italy and the United States supplied samples that represented acute and convalescent COVID-19. T cells, B-cell-depleted T cells, or PBMCs provided the cDNA or gDNA that served as material.

The V end was cut by 3 bases, the J end by 4 bases, with 9 bases between. Germline V gene lookup returns CDR1 SGHDN and CDR2 FVKESK. CDR3 length equals 13 residues. In the authors' workflow: Estimation of nucleated cell counts relied on the amplification of reference gene primers. TCRdb's copy holds only in-frame clones and misses some; the assay was immunoSEQ multiplex PCR. V and J calls and clone size follow that table, whereas D and trimming were derived from the DNA. The table records 250,000 to 300,000 clones, 75% to 90% of them present only once. The sample was peripheral blood. V is TRBV14 and J is TRBJ1-2, with D tentatively TRBD1 (6 bases). This receptor was obtained from a man under 40 with active or convalescent COVID-19. As DNA, the CDR3 is TGTGCCAGCAGCCAGCTGGACAGCTATGGCTACACCTTC. It yields the protein CASSQLDSYGYTF.